The 23 T cell receptor beta chains listed next were all sequenced from one sample in a study of T cells and Merkel cell carcinoma outcomes. Assay: immunoSEQ multiplex PCR; the TCRdb copy retains only in-frame clones and omits some. This sample's table reports 55 to 60 clones. Sequencing used tumor tissue from Merkel cell carcinoma. All receptors come from a human donor with Merkel cell carcinoma.

The chain recombines TRBV5-6 with TRBJ2-7; no firm D call. The germline CDR1 and CDR2 sequences are SGHDT and YYEEEE. The CDR3 has 11 residues. The V end was cut by 4 bases, the J end by 1 base, with 3 bases between. Here the CDR3 DNA reads TGTGCCAGCAGCGTTTCCTACGAGCAGTACTTC. Its protein is CASSVSYEQYF.

CDR3 DNA: TGTGCCAGCAGCGTAGAGGGCGCCTCAGAGACCCAGTACTTC. This gives the protein CASSVEGASETQYF. V is TRBV9 and J is TRBJ2-5; unclear D gene. The CDR3 contains 14 residues. Germline V CDR1 and CDR2: SGDLS, YYNGEE. V was trimmed by 0 bases and J by 4 bases, leaving 10 bases between them.

The V and J genes are TRBV2 and TRBJ2-7, with D hard to call. This CDR3 is 14 amino acids long. V lost 6 bases to trimming and J lost 3 bases, with 15 bases between them. Germline CDR1 is SNHLY and CDR2 is FYNNEI. The CDR3 DNA sequence: TGTGCCAGCAGCCACCTGAACACAGACTACGAGCAGTACTTC. Translated, it gives CASSHLNTDYEQYF.

This chain links TRBV6-5 with TRBJ2-2; 7 nucleotides line up with TRBD2. V trimming: 0 bases; J trimming: 8 bases; junction bases outside the gene matches: 3. CDR3 length: 14 residues. Germline loops: CDR1 MNHEY, CDR2 SVGAGI. The CDR3 loop reads CASSYSRGGGELFF. In DNA, the CDR3 is TGTGCCAGCAGTTACTCGAGGGGAGGGGGGGAGCTGTTTTTT.

The rearrangement uses TRBV18 and TRBJ2-7; 7 bases line up with TRBD1. The germline gives CDR1 KGHSH, CDR2 LQKENI. The V segment lost 3 bases and the J segment 4 bases; nucleotides outside the gene matches: 9. The CDR3 spans 15 residues. The CDR3 loop reads CASSPLEGALYEQYF. The CDR3 region has the DNA TGTGCCAGCTCACCGCTTGAGGGGGCACTTTACGAGCAGTACTTC. The full variable domain, rest sourced from reference TRBV18 and TRBJ2-7, is NAGVMQNPRHLVRRRGQEARLRCSPMKGHSHVYWYRQLPEEGLKFMVYLQKENIIDESGMPKERFSAEFPKEGPSILRIQQVVRGDSAAYFCASSPLEGALYEQYFGPGTRLTVT.

The chain combines TRBV10-2 with TRBJ1-1; D remains unclear. V lost 8 bases, J lost 0 bases, and 4 bases lay in between. The V gene's germline CDR1 is WSHSY and CDR2 SAAADI. The CDR3 sequence is 11 residues long. The CDR3 sequence: CASQLNTEAFF. The CDR3 nucleotides are TGCGCCAGCCAACTGAACACTGAAGCTTTCTTT.

This chain links TRBV27 with TRBJ2-1, with D perhaps TRBD1 (6 bases). The CDR3 runs 16 residues. In germline, CDR1 is MNHEY, CDR2 SMNVEV (reference sequence). V was trimmed by 5 bases and J by 7 bases, leaving 21 bases between them. The CDR3 loop is CASSPSWGTKWNEQFF. In DNA, the CDR3 is TGTGCCAGCAGTCCCTCTTGGGGGACAAAGTGGAATGAGCAGTTCTTC.

This clone has a single count. V is TRBV21-1 and J is TRBJ1-3. TRBV21-1 is designated a pseudogene. The CDR3 runs 16 residues. The CDR3 region is CASRGQLATARNTIYF. CDR3 coding DNA: TGTGCCAGCAGGGGTCAACTAGCTACAGCACGAAACACCATATATTTT.

The chain couples TRBV5-1 to TRBJ1-5, with D maybe TRBD1 (6 bases). Trimming removed 4 bases at V and 7 bases at J, with 15 bases between. Germline loops: CDR1 SGHRS, CDR2 YFSETQ. This CDR3 comprises 14 residues. The CDR3 sequence: CASSPGTPPQPQHF. CDR3 bases: TGCGCCAGCAGCCCTGGGACACCGCCCCAGCCCCAGCATTTT.

This chain links TRBV27 with TRBJ2-3; D is perhaps TRBD2 (6 bases). In germline, CDR1 is MNHEY, CDR2 SMNVEV (reference sequence). V was cut by 7 bases and J by 2 bases, with 13 bases left in between. The CDR3 runs to 14 residues. CDR3 sequence (DNA): TGTGCCAGCAATACGGGAGACTACACAGATACGCAGTATTTT. Protein: CASNTGDYTDTQYF.

The chain is built from TRBV5-1 and TRBJ1-2; 7 nucleotides line up with TRBD1. CDR3 size: 15 residues. Germline CDR1 reads SGHRS; CDR2 reads YFSETQ. The trim removed 5 bases at V and 2 bases at J, leaving 9 bases unmatched. DNA for the CDR3: TGCGCCAGCAGGGCCCCCCGACAGGGAAACTATGGCTACACCTTC. Translated: CASRAPRQGNYGYTF.

The chain carries TRBV19 and TRBJ1-1; maybe TRBD1 (5 bases). CDR3 size: 11 residues. The V and J ends lost 10 bases and 5 bases respectively, with 11 bases between them. Germline loops: CDR1 LNHDA, CDR2 SQIVND (reference sequence). This chain's CDR3 is CATTWGTEAFF. Written as DNA, the CDR3 is TGTGCCACTACGTGGGGGACTGAAGCTTTCTTT.

This chain links TRBV18 with TRBJ1-2; 8 bases are a match to TRBD1. The trim removed 2 bases at V and 7 bases at J, leaving 3 bases unmatched. CDR3 length: 13 residues. CDR1 is KGHSH, CDR2 LQKENI, per germline. The CDR3 DNA reads as TGTGCCAGCTCACCAGACAGGGGAAGTGGCTACACCTTC. Translation gives CASSPDRGSGYTF.

The chain uses TRBV4-3 and TRBJ1-5, with 10 nucleotides matching TRBD1. The CDR3 length is 18 residues. CDR1 is LGHNA, CDR2 YSLEER, per germline. V lost 0 bases to trimming and J lost 4 bases; unmatched junction nucleotides: 9. In nucleotides, the CDR3 is TGCGCCAGCAGCCAAGATGGTTGGACAGGGGGTAATAATCAGCCCCAGCATTTT. Residues: CASSQDGWTGGNNQPQHF.

The chain uses TRBV6-4 and TRBJ2-3, with 10 bases aligning to TRBD2. Trimming took 5 bases from V and 4 from J; bases not matched to a gene: 3. Germline CDR1 MRHNA, CDR2 SNTAGT. This CDR3 region has 14 residues. CDR3 DNA sequence: TGTGCCAGCAGTTTAGCGGGAGGACCAGATACGCAGTATTTT. Protein sequence: CASSLAGGPDTQYF.

This chain joins TRBV2 and TRBJ2-5; D is uncertain. In germline, CDR1 is SNHLY, CDR2 FYNNEI. Trimming stripped 5 bases from V and 5 bases from J, with 9 bases between. The CDR3 totals 12 residues. The CDR3 bases are TGTGCCAGCAGTTACACGGAGGAGACCCAGTACTTC. Encoded protein: CASSYTEETQYF.

The chain uses TRBV2 and TRBJ2-2; D is undetermined. CDR1 SNHLY and CDR2 FYNNEI come from the germline V gene. The length of the CDR3 is 11 residues. V lost 2 bases and J lost 5, with 0 bases in between. The CDR3 DNA reads as TGTGCCAGCAGTGAAACCGGGGAGCTGTTTTTT. Its translation: CASSETGELFF.

The J gene is TRBJ2-6, the V gene TRBV18; D assignment may be TRBD1 or TRBD2 (5 bases each). CDR1 and CDR2 from the germline V gene are KGHSH and LQKENI. The V gene lost 0 bases and the J gene lost 5 bases, with 14 bases spanning the gap. The CDR3 is 17 amino acids. CDR3 protein: CASSPPWDQSRANVLTF. The CDR3 DNA sequence: TGTGCCAGCTCACCACCCTGGGACCAAAGTCGGGCCAACGTCCTGACTTTC.

The chain employs TRBV21-1 and TRBJ2-4; the table gives TRBD1 as D, unverified against the DNA. TRBV21-1 is designated a pseudogene. This CDR3 comprises 16 residues. The CDR3 nucleotides are TGTGCCAGCAGGCCACGGCTACAGCAAAGAAAAAACATTCAGTACTTC. The encoded protein is CASRPRLQQRKNIQYF.

This rearrangement joins TRBV28 to TRBJ2-7; the D gene is possibly TRBD2 (5 bases). V was trimmed by 4 bases and J by 7 bases, leaving 8 bases between them. This CDR3 region has 11 residues. Germline V gives CDR1 MDHEN, CDR2 SYDVKM. The CDR3 loop is CASSSPGEQYF. The DNA of the CDR3 is TGTGCCAGCAGTTCCCCGGGAGAGCAGTACTTC.

This chain connects TRBV27 to TRBJ2-7; the D is unclear. The germline gives CDR1 MNHEY, CDR2 SMNVEV (reference sequence). Trimming shortened V by 6 bases and J by 7 bases, and 16 bases separated the two germline ends. The CDR3 covers 13 residues. The CDR3 nucleotides are TGTGCCAGCAGCCCGACTGCGGCCGGTGAGCAGTACTTC. It encodes CASSPTAAGEQYF.

V is TRBV14 and J is TRBJ1-1; 7 bases match TRBD1. The trim removed 4 bases at V and 1 base at J, leaving 3 bases unmatched. The CDR3 is 14 residues long. Germline V gene sequence: CDR1 SGHDN, CDR2 FVKESK. This chain's CDR3 is CASSPRQGNTEAFF. The CDR3, as DNA: TGTGCCAGCAGCCCTAGACAGGGGAACACTGAAGCTTTCTTT.

The chain recombines TRBV20-1 with TRBJ1-2; D remains unclear. This CDR3 is built from 11 residues. Germline CDR1 DFQATT, CDR2 SNEGSKA (reference sequence). V was pared by 0 bases and J by 6 bases, with 5 bases between. CDR3 protein: CSARDQDGYTF. CDR3 DNA sequence: TGCAGTGCTAGAGACCAAGATGGCTACACCTTC.